The clone carrying this TCR beta chain was detected once. This specimen comes from a study of blood T cell repertoires in COVID-19. TCRdb's copy holds only in-frame clones and misses some; the assay was immunoSEQ multiplex PCR. This sample has some 11,000 clones, with about 90% found just once. The source of this sequence is a woman in her 70s with active COVID-19. The sequenced sample was peripheral blood.

The CDR3 protein is CASSFRDREVGEQYF. CDR3 DNA sequence: TGTGCCAGCAGTTTCCGGGACAGGGAGGTCGGCGAGCAGTACTTC. This sequence joins TRBV28 and TRBJ2-7; TRBD1 matches 9 bases. The CDR3 totals 15 residues. CDR1 and CDR2 (germline): MDHEN, SYDVKM. With 3 bases clipped from V and 6 bases from J, the junction kept 9 bases outside the gene matches. Together with reference TRBV28 and TRBJ2-7, the CDR3 gives the full variable domain: DVKVTQSSRYLVKRTGEKVFLECVQDMDHENMFWYRQDPGLGLRLIYFSYDVKMKEKGDIPEGYSVSREKKERFSLILESASTNQTSMYLCASSFRDREVGEQYFGPGTRLTVT.